One sample yielded the 19 T cell receptor beta chains listed below, sequenced in a study of blood T cell repertoires in COVID-19. Libraries were prepared by immunoSEQ multiplex PCR; TCRdb keeps only in-frame clonotypes and omits some of them. This table has about 290,000 clones, about 85% appearing once. The material sequenced was peripheral blood. The source is a woman between 50 and 59 years old with active or convalescent COVID-19.

The chain recombines TRBV19 with TRBJ2-2; TRBD2 might be the D (6 bases). There are 15 residues in the CDR3. CDR1 is LNHDA, CDR2 SQIVND, per germline (reference sequence). V lost 5 bases to trimming and J lost 2 bases, with 12 bases between them. CDR3 coding DNA: TGTGCCAGTAGTCGCGTGGGAGGTAACACCGGGGAGCTGTTTTTT. As protein: CASSRVGGNTGELFF.

As DNA, the CDR3 is TGTGCCAGCAGTTTCAGTAGGACAGGACCAACTAATGAAAAACTGTTTTTT. This gives the protein CASSFSRTGPTNEKLFF. V usage is TRBV28 and J usage is TRBJ1-4, with 7 nucleotides matching TRBD1. The CDR3 totals 17 residues. Germline V lookup: CDR1 MDHEN, CDR2 SYDVKM. V lost 3 bases to trimming and J lost 0 bases; unmatched junction nucleotides: 7.

This clone was found a few times. The genes are TRBV2 and TRBJ1-6; tentative D call: TRBD1 (5 bases). Germline CDR1 and CDR2: SNHLY and FYNNEI. The CDR3 runs 15 residues. Trimming cost V 5 bases and J 7 bases, with 15 bases left between them. As DNA, the CDR3 is TGTGCCAGCAGTCGAGGACACCAAGGGAATTCACCCCTCCACTTT. The encoded protein is CASSRGHQGNSPLHF.

The chain links TRBV2 to TRBJ1-1, with TRBD1 as a possible D gene (5 bases). The V and J ends lost 6 bases and 2 bases respectively, with 13 bases between them. Germline CDR1 is SNHLY and CDR2 is FYNNEI. This CDR3 contains 14 residues. The CDR3 here is CASSVVGGNTEAFF. The CDR3 nucleotides are TGTGCCAGCAGCGTTGTGGGGGGTAACACTGAAGCTTTCTTT.

The rearrangement uses TRBV5-6 and TRBJ1-2; D remains ambiguous. The germline CDR1 and CDR2 sequences are SGHDT and YYEEEE. Trimming took 4 bases from V and 8 from J, leaving 12 bases between them. The CDR3 contains 12 residues. CDR3: CASSPVSGGYTF. Here the CDR3 DNA reads TGTGCCAGCAGCCCCGTTTCAGGCGGCTACACCTTC.

This chain connects TRBV6-5 to TRBJ2-7; 7 nucleotides match TRBD2. The germline CDR1 and CDR2 sequences are MNHEY and SVGAGI. The J segment lost 3 bases and the V segment lost 10 bases, leaving 6 bases of the junction unmatched. The CDR3 length is 12 residues. Written as DNA, the CDR3 is TGTGCCACCCGCGGGAGTGGCTACGAGCAGTACTTC. Residues: CATRGSGYEQYF.

The chain recombines TRBV19 with TRBJ2-2; D might be TRBD2 (5 bases). Trimming removed 9 bases at V and 3 bases at J, with 14 bases between. Germline V gives CDR1 LNHDA, CDR2 SQIVND (reference sequence). This CDR3 contains 14 residues. CDR3 nucleotide sequence: TGTGCCAGGCGGTCCACTAGGGACACCGGGGAGCTGTTTTTT. It yields the protein CARRSTRDTGELFF.

The rearrangement joins TRBV5-1 to TRBJ2-3; D possibly corresponds to TRBD2 (6 bases). The CDR3 loop spans 18 amino acids. In germline, CDR1 is SGHRS, CDR2 YFSETQ. With 0 bases removed from V and 5 bases from J, the gap between germline ends came to 22 bases. The CDR3 spells CASSLGASARLGVDTQYF. CDR3 bases: TGCGCCAGCAGCTTGGGTGCTAGCGCGCGCCTAGGGGTAGATACGCAGTATTTT. Full variable domain (outside the CDR3, taken from reference TRBV5-1 and TRBJ2-3): KAGVTQTPRYLIKTRGQQVTLSCSPISGHRSVSWYQQTPGQGLQFLFEYFSETQRNKGNFPGRFSGRQFSNSRSEMNVSTLELGDSALYLCASSLGASARLGVDTQYFGPGTRLTVL.

The chain combines TRBV5-4 with TRBJ1-2; D may be TRBD1 (6 bases). V dropped 2 bases and J dropped 2 bases, with 13 bases sitting between them. The CDR3 is 15 amino acids. Germline lookup yields CDR1 SGHNT and CDR2 YYREEE (reference sequence). In nucleotides, the CDR3 is TGTGCCAGCAGCTTCCGGGACATTCGAAACTATGGCTACACCTTC. It is translated as CASSFRDIRNYGYTF. The full variable domain, its missing parts supplied by reference TRBV5-4 and TRBJ1-2, is ETGVTQSPTHLIKTRGQQVTLRCSSQSGHNTVSWYQQALGQGPQFIFQYYREEENGRGNFPPRFSGLQFPNYSSELNVNALELDDSALYLCASSFRDIRNYGYTFGSGTRLTVV.

The chain recombines TRBV18 with TRBJ1-1, with D maybe TRBD1 (6 bases). CDR3 length equals 16 residues. CDR1 is KGHSH, CDR2 LQKENI, per germline. Deletions cut 4 bases from V and 1 base from J, with 16 bases between. The CDR3 here is CASSLTGPVANTEAFF. CDR3 nucleotide sequence: TGTGCCAGCTCACTTACAGGGCCCGTTGCGAACACTGAAGCTTTCTTT.

In this sample, this clone turned up a few times. The chain couples TRBV2 to TRBJ1-5; D not certain. CDR3 length equals 15 residues. Germline values: CDR1 SNHLY, CDR2 FYNNEI. V gave up 6 bases and J gave up 0 bases, with 12 bases separating them. The CDR3 coding sequence is TGTGCCAGCAGGGCCGGAGGAAATAGCAATCAGCCCCAGCATTTT. Its protein is CASRAGGNSNQPQHF.

This chain joins TRBV20-1 and TRBJ2-5; TRBD2 agrees at 7 bases. The length of the CDR3 is 11 residues. Germline loops: CDR1 DFQATT, CDR2 SNEGSKA (reference sequence). V gave up 5 bases and J gave up 5 bases; unmatched junction bases: 2. The CDR3 reads CSAHGGETQYF. The CDR3 DNA reads TGCAGTGCTCACGGGGGGGAGACCCAGTACTTC.

DNA of the CDR3: TGTGCCAGCAGCGTAGGCGGGGTTAGCACAGATACGCAGTATTTT. Translation: CASSVGGVSTDTQYF. The genes are TRBV9 and TRBJ2-3; maybe TRBD2 (6 bases). This CDR3 contains 15 residues. Trimming stripped 0 bases from V and 0 bases from J, with 8 bases between. Germline lookup yields CDR1 SGDLS and CDR2 YYNGEE.

The genes are TRBV6-4 and TRBJ1-1; D is uncertain. The germline V gene encodes CDR1 MRHNA and CDR2 SNTAGT. The CDR3 is 14 amino acids. V shed 7 bases and J shed 2 bases, with 14 bases lying between them. DNA of the CDR3: TGTGCCAGCAACCTGACACGAACAAACACTGAAGCTTTCTTT. Encoded protein: CASNLTRTNTEAFF.

The CDR3 region has the DNA TGTGCCAGCAGCTCTAAGCGGGAGAGGTTGGATACGCAGTATTTT. Its translation: CASSSKRERLDTQYF. The V and J genes are TRBV11-2 and TRBJ2-3; TRBD2 matches 8 bases. The junction had 9 bases not matched to a gene; V was cut back by 4 bases and J by 6 bases. The CDR3 is 15 residues long. The germline V gene encodes CDR1 SGHAT and CDR2 FQNNGV.

This clone was observed a handful of times. The chain is built from TRBV30 and TRBJ2-3; 9 bases match TRBD1. CDR3 length: 14 residues. Trimming removed 2 bases from V and 6 bases from J; junction bases left unmatched: 6. CDR1 and CDR2 (germline): GTSNPN, SVGIG (reference sequence). In nucleotides, the CDR3 is TGTGCCTGGAGTCCTCTGACAGGGGGTGATACGCAGTATTTT. Translation: CAWSPLTGGDTQYF.

The chain is built from TRBV29-1 and TRBJ1-1, with D maybe TRBD1 (6 bases). Germline CDR1 and CDR2: SQVTM and ANQGSEA. Trimming removed 7 bases at V and 3 bases at J, with 12 bases between. The CDR3 extends over 12 amino acids. The CDR3 DNA follows: TGCAGCGCAGGACAGAGGGACACTGAAGCTTTCTTT. Translating gives CSAGQRDTEAFF.

V gene TRBV5-6 combines with J gene TRBJ1-6; D gene uncertain. V was trimmed by 0 bases and J by 6 bases, leaving 7 bases between them. Germline V CDR1 and CDR2: SGHDT, YYEEEE. There are 14 residues in the CDR3. The CDR3 sequence is CASSLGPVNSPLHF. In nucleotides, the CDR3 is TGTGCCAGCAGCTTGGGGCCCGTTAATTCACCCCTCCACTTT.

This rearrangement joins TRBV7-6 to TRBJ2-5; maybe TRBD2 (6 bases). The CDR3 covers 12 residues. Germline lookup yields CDR1 SGHVS and CDR2 FNYEAQ. V lost 5 bases to trimming and J lost 6 bases, with 10 bases between them. This CDR3 is CASSPAGKTQYF. CDR3 DNA: TGTGCCAGCAGCCCCGCGGGGAAGACCCAGTACTTC.